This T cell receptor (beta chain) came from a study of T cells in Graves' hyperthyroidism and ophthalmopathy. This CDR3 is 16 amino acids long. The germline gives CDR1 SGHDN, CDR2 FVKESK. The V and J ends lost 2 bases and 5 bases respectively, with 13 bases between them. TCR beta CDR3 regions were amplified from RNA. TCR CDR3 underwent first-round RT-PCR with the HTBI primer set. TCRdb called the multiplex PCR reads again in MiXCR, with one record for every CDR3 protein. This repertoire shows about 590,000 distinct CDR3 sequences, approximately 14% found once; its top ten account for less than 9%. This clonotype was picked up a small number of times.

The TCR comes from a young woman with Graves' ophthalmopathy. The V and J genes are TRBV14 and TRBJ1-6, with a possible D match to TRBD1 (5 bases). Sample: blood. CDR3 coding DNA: TGTGCCAGCAGCCAAAGTCCGGGACGGCATAATTCACCCCTCCACTTT. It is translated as CASSQSPGRHNSPLHF.